The 27 T cell receptor beta chains presented below share a single source sample, sequenced in a study of blood T cell repertoires in COVID-19. Clones were read by immunoSEQ multiplex PCR, and TCRdb kept only the in-frame ones, dropping some. The sample yields around 150,000 clones, around four fifths seen once. Sequenced: PBMCs or T cells enriched from blood (not recorded which). The source of these receptors is a man between 70 and 80 years old who had been exposed to COVID-19.

The V call is TRBV5-4, the J call TRBJ2-3, with 13 nucleotides matching TRBD2. The CDR3 has 16 amino acids. Germline V lookup: CDR1 SGHNT, CDR2 YYREEE (reference sequence). The V and J ends lost 3 bases and 5 bases, in that order; junction bases with no gene match: 6. The CDR3: CASSSAGTSGKDTQYF. DNA of the CDR3: TGTGCCAGCAGCTCCGCCGGGACTAGCGGGAAAGATACGCAGTATTTT. Looking up the rest from reference TRBV5-4 and TRBJ2-3 gives the full variable domain: ETGVTQSPTHLIKTRGQQVTLRCSSQSGHNTVSWYQQALGQGPQFIFQYYREEENGRGNFPPRFSGLQFPNYSSELNVNALELDDSALYLCASSSAGTSGKDTQYFGPGTRLTVL.

The genes are TRBV4-1 and TRBJ1-2; tentative D call: TRBD1 (5 bases). V lost 0 bases and J 7 bases, leaving 15 bases between the germline ends. The CDR3 totals 15 residues. CDR1 and CDR2 from the germline V gene are MGHRA and YSYEKL. The CDR3 is CASSQDQGDTGGYTF. The CDR3 DNA reads as TGCGCCAGCAGCCAAGATCAAGGGGATACTGGTGGCTACACCTTC.

The rearrangement links TRBV7-9 to TRBJ2-1, with 11 bases matching TRBD2. Germline values: CDR1 SEHNR, CDR2 FQNEAQ (reference sequence). The CDR3 runs 17 residues. V shed 4 bases, J shed 2 bases, and the junction held 7 bases outside the gene matches. The CDR3 region has the DNA TGTGCCAGCAGCTCTGGTCTAGCGGGGGGACCCTACAATGAGCAGTTCTTC. Residues: CASSSGLAGGPYNEQFF.

The genes are TRBV28 and TRBJ1-6; TRBD1 is a possible D gene (6 bases). Germline lookup yields CDR1 MDHEN and CDR2 SYDVKM. CDR3 size: 16 residues. V lost 5 bases, J lost 1 base, and 12 bases lay in between. CDR3: CASSKAGVSYNSPLHF. The CDR3 DNA sequence: TGTGCCAGCAGTAAGGCAGGGGTATCCTATAATTCACCCCTCCACTTT.

The chain employs TRBV7-3 and TRBJ1-1, with TRBD1 matching 7 bases. The CDR3 has 14 residues. Unmatched junction bases numbered 6, after V lost 5 bases and J lost 3 bases. The germline V gene encodes CDR1 SGHTA and CDR2 FQGTGA. Here the CDR3 reads CASSPTGADTEAFF. DNA for the CDR3: TGTGCCAGCAGCCCAACAGGGGCGGACACTGAAGCTTTCTTT.

The chain couples TRBV7-2 to TRBJ2-5, with TRBD1 matching over 11 bases. Germline CDR1 SGHTA, CDR2 FQGNSA. V shed 6 bases and J 5 bases; nucleotides not matched to a gene: 5. This CDR3 is 14 amino acids long. Here the CDR3 reads CASSFRDRGETQYF. CDR3 coding DNA: TGTGCCAGCAGTTTCCGGGACAGGGGGGAGACCCAGTACTTC.

The CDR3 sequence: CASLSVAGAKNIQYF. As DNA, the CDR3 is TGTGCCAGCCTCTCGGTAGCGGGAGCCAAAAACATTCAGTACTTC. The chain is built from TRBV6-5 and TRBJ2-4, with 7 bases matching TRBD2. J gave up 0 bases and V 8 bases, and 7 bases lay outside the gene matches. CDR3 length: 15 amino acids. Germline values: CDR1 MNHEY, CDR2 SVGAGI.

The V call is TRBV5-4, the J call TRBJ2-1, with TRBD2 matching 14 bases. This CDR3 spans 16 amino acids. J was trimmed by 7 bases and V by 2 bases; bases with no gene match: 5. Germline loops: CDR1 SGHNT, CDR2 YYREEE (reference sequence). The CDR3 sequence: CASSFSTSGRVNEQFF. CDR3 DNA sequence: TGTGCCAGCAGCTTTTCGACTAGCGGGAGGGTGAATGAGCAGTTCTTC. Supplemented by reference TRBV5-4 and TRBJ2-1, the full variable domain reads ETGVTQSPTHLIKTRGQQVTLRCSSQSGHNTVSWYQQALGQGPQFIFQYYREEENGRGNFPPRFSGLQFPNYSSELNVNALELDDSALYLCASSFSTSGRVNEQFFGPGTRLTVL.

The chain joins TRBV5-1 to TRBJ2-5, with D possibly being TRBD2 (5 bases). Germline-derived CDR1 and CDR2 are SGHRS and YFSETQ. V lost 3 bases and J 7 bases, leaving 13 bases between the germline ends. The CDR3 has 13 residues. For the CDR3, the DNA is TGCGCCAGCAGCTGGGTCGGGGTCGGGACCCAGTACTTC. This sequence encodes CASSWVGVGTQYF. Full variable domain (missing parts from reference TRBV5-1 and TRBJ2-5): KAGVTQTPRYLIKTRGQQVTLSCSPISGHRSVSWYQQTPGQGLQFLFEYFSETQRNKGNFPGRFSGRQFSNSRSEMNVSTLELGDSALYLCASSWVGVGTQYFGPGTRLLVL.

The chain links TRBV7-2 to TRBJ2-7; 9 bases line up with TRBD1. Germline V CDR1 and CDR2: SGHTA, FQGNSA. This CDR3 spans 15 amino acids. The trim removed 3 bases at V and 5 bases at J, leaving 8 bases unmatched. CDR3 nucleotide sequence: TGTGCCAGCAGCTTTTACCGGGACAGGGCTAACGAGCAGTACTTC. The encoded protein is CASSFYRDRANEQYF.

The chain combines TRBV27 with TRBJ1-3, with D perhaps matching TRBD1 (6 bases). CDR3 length equals 16 residues. In germline, CDR1 is MNHEY, CDR2 SMNVEV (reference sequence). The germline V and J ends were trimmed by 5 bases and 2 bases, with 16 bases remaining between them. The CDR3 is CASSPRFRTAGNTIYF. The CDR3 DNA reads as TGTGCCAGCAGTCCACGCTTCAGGACAGCTGGAAACACCATATATTTT.

The chain uses TRBV20-1 and TRBJ1-2, with no clear D. Germline V gene sequence: CDR1 DFQATT, CDR2 SNEGSKA (reference sequence). Trimming took 3 bases from V and 1 from J, leaving 12 bases between them. The CDR3 is made up of 14 amino acids. CDR3 coding DNA: TGCAGTGCTAGTTCATTCGGGGATAACTATGGCTACACCTTC. Its translation is CSASSFGDNYGYTF.

The V gene is TRBV25-1, the J gene TRBJ2-3, with 7 bases that match TRBD1. The germline V gene encodes CDR1 MGHDK and CDR2 SYGVNS. This CDR3 has 14 residues. V was clipped by 6 bases and J by 4 bases; unmatched bases: 7. The CDR3 is CASRQGISADTQYF. The CDR3 DNA reads as TGTGCCAGCAGACAGGGGATCAGCGCAGATACGCAGTATTTT.

CDR3 DNA: TGTGCCAGCAGTTACGTCCTAGCGGGGGGCCTAAGCACAGATACGCAGTATTTT. Protein: CASSYVLAGGLSTDTQYF. V usage is TRBV6-2 or TRBV6-3 and J usage is TRBJ2-3, with TRBD2 matching over 11 bases. This CDR3 contains 18 residues. Germline V gene lookup returns CDR1 MNHEY and CDR2 SVGEGT. V lost 2 bases and J lost 0; bases outside the gene matches: 7.

The chain joins TRBV5-1 to TRBJ2-5; 7 bases map to TRBD2. CDR1 is SGHRS and CDR2 is YFSETQ in the germline V gene. The J segment lost 1 base and the V segment lost 5 bases, leaving 2 bases of the junction unmatched. This CDR3 has 13 amino acids. The CDR3 DNA follows: TGCGCCAGCAGAGCGGGACTCCAAGAGACCCAGTACTTC. Translating it yields CASRAGLQETQYF.

The chain combines TRBV13 with TRBJ1-2; perhaps TRBD1 as D (6 bases). The CDR3 length is 14 residues. V was cut by 5 bases and J by 8 bases, with 18 bases left in between. Germline V CDR1 and CDR2: PRHDT, FYEKMQ (reference sequence). The CDR3 spells CASSLLSGAGGYTF. In DNA, the CDR3 is TGTGCCAGCAGCCTTCTCTCAGGGGCCGGCGGCTACACCTTC.

This clone is a singleton in its sample. The DNA of the CDR3 is TGTGCCAGCAGTCTCCGGCGGGAACTGGGCTACACCTTC. This codes for CASSLRRELGYTF. The chain links TRBV28 to TRBJ1-2; D gene unclear. This CDR3 has 13 amino acids. Germline lookup yields CDR1 MDHEN and CDR2 SYDVKM. V lost 5 bases and J 8 bases, leaving 15 bases between the germline ends.

This chain links TRBV14 with TRBJ1-2; D may be TRBD1 (6 bases). V was shortened by 6 bases and J by 8 bases, with 19 bases between the two germline ends. The length of the CDR3 is 14 residues. Germline V gives CDR1 SGHDN, CDR2 FVKESK. The CDR3 here is CASSRSRGAQGYTF. The DNA of the CDR3 is TGTGCCAGCAGTCGCAGCCGGGGGGCGCAGGGCTACACCTTC.

The rearrangement joins TRBV19 to TRBJ1-5, with D maybe TRBD1 (5 bases). This CDR3 is 15 amino acids long. CDR1 and CDR2 from the germline V gene are LNHDA and SQIVND (reference sequence). With 7 bases removed from V and 0 bases from J, the gap between germline ends came to 13 bases. The CDR3 region is CASKEGLNSNQPQHF. CDR3 bases: TGTGCCAGTAAGGAGGGACTCAATAGCAATCAGCCCCAGCATTTT. The whole variable domain, remainder taken from reference TRBV19 and TRBJ1-5, is DGGITQSPKYLFRKEGQNVTLSCEQNLNHDAMYWYRQDPGQGLRLIYYSQIVNDFQKGDIAEGYSVSREKKESFPLTVTSAQKNPTAFYLCASKEGLNSNQPQHFGDGTRLSIL.

V is TRBV11-2 and J is TRBJ2-7; 7 bases are shared with TRBD1. Trimming took 1 base from V and 0 from J; bases not matched to a gene: 9. CDR3 length: 17 residues. CDR1 SGHAT and CDR2 FQNNGV come from the germline V gene. The CDR3 DNA reads as TGTGCCAGCAGCTTAGTCTGGACAGGCCAGAGCTCCTACGAGCAGTACTTC. Translated, it gives CASSLVWTGQSSYEQYF.

The chain employs TRBV5-6 and TRBJ2-2, with a tentative D call TRBD1 (5 bases). There are 14 residues in the CDR3. CDR1 SGHDT and CDR2 YYEEEE come from the germline V gene. Trimming took off 4 bases at V and 4 bases at J, with 11 bases between the two ends. CDR3 sequence reads: CASSLPGFTGELFF. CDR3 DNA sequence: TGTGCCAGCAGCCTCCCAGGGTTCACCGGGGAGCTGTTTTTT.

The chain joins TRBV9 to TRBJ1-3, with 7 bases that match TRBD1. The CDR3 spans 15 residues. The junction had 3 bases not matched to a gene; V was cut back by 1 base and J by 2 bases. Germline values: CDR1 SGDLS, CDR2 YYNGEE. The CDR3 bases are TGTGCCAGCAGCGTACAGACAGGGACTGGAAACACCATATATTTT. This sequence encodes CASSVQTGTGNTIYF.

This clone showed up just once. This chain links TRBV6-2 or TRBV6-3 with TRBJ2-7; 11 bases are shared with TRBD2. This CDR3 is built from 15 residues. The germline V gene encodes CDR1 MNHEY and CDR2 SVGEGT. V lost 4 bases and J lost 4; bases outside the gene matches: 6. CDR3 sequence reads: CASSFDGTSGYEQYF. The DNA for the CDR3 is TGTGCCAGCAGTTTTGATGGGACTAGCGGTTACGAGCAGTACTTC.

This rearrangement joins TRBV27 to TRBJ1-4; D possibly corresponds to TRBD1 (6 bases). Per germline, CDR1 MNHEY and CDR2 SMNVEV (reference sequence). The CDR3 runs to 15 residues. V was trimmed by 3 bases and J by 3 bases, leaving 11 bases between them. The CDR3: CASSFVGGPNEKLFF. In DNA form, the CDR3 reads TGTGCCAGCAGTTTCGTCGGGGGGCCTAATGAAAAACTGTTTTTT.

This clone has just a few counts. The chain links TRBV7-2 to TRBJ2-5; a weak D match, TRBD2 (6 bases). The CDR3 totals 16 residues. Germline CDR1 is SGHTA and CDR2 is FQGNSA. Between the trimmed V and J ends, which lost 1 base and 9 bases, there was a span of 21 bases. The CDR3: CASSLGLSPGGEAQYF. The CDR3 DNA sequence: TGTGCCAGCAGCTTAGGACTGAGTCCGGGCGGGGAGGCCCAGTACTTC.

As concerns this clone: Mismatch with germline at one junction end may stem from a read error. DNA of the CDR3: TGCGCCAGCAGACAAGGGTTAGCGATGAGCTCCTACGAGCAGTACTTC. As protein: CASRQGLAMSSYEQYF. The chain employs TRBV4-1 and TRBJ2-7, with a tentative D call TRBD2 (5 bases). Germline CDR1 reads MGHRA; CDR2 reads YSYEKL. This CDR3 contains 16 residues.

The gene calls are TRBV9 and TRBJ2-1; TRBD2 matches at 11 bases. The germline V gene has CDR1 SGDLS and CDR2 YYNGEE. The ends lost 4 bases at V and 7 bases at J; junction bases unmatched: 7. The CDR3 contains 15 residues. CDR3 in amino acids: CASSSDGTSGNEQFF. Here the CDR3 DNA reads TGTGCCAGCAGCTCGGACGGGACTAGCGGAAATGAGCAGTTCTTC.